This passage covers 25 T cell receptor beta chains from one sample sequenced in a study of CD8+ T cells in alopecia areata. Stated treatment: oral pan-JAK inhibitor, 5-10 mg twice daily. Extraction and reverse transcription of RNA yielded cDNA as the sequencing template. Using immunoSEQ multiplex PCR, the repertoire was profiled, and TCRdb retains in-frame clones only, with some absent. Seen here are around 300,000 clones, around three fifths observed once, and the top ten hold 0.8% to 1%. The sample consisted of CD4+ T cells sorted from blood, taken around week 53, from a patient treated with tofacitinib. Receptors were obtained from a human donor with alopecia areata.

The rearrangement uses TRBV6-5 and TRBJ1-6; TRBD1 matches at 7 bases. Germline V gene lookup returns CDR1 MNHEY and CDR2 SVGAGI. V was clipped by 5 bases and J by 7 bases; unmatched bases: 5. CDR3 length equals 14 residues. The CDR3 loop reads CASSPDRRNSPLHF. In DNA form, the CDR3 reads TGTGCCAGCAGTCCGGACAGGAGGAATTCACCCCTCCACTTT.

The V and J genes are TRBV5-1 and TRBJ2-7, with D possibly TRBD2 on 6 matching bases. Germline V gives CDR1 SGHRS, CDR2 YFSETQ. V lost 6 bases and J 3 bases, leaving 16 bases between the germline ends. There are 14 residues in the CDR3. In nucleotides, the CDR3 is TGCGCCAGCACCCGCGGGGCAGGTAGCTACGAGCAGTACTTC. The encoded protein is CASTRGAGSYEQYF.

The J gene is TRBJ1-1, the V gene TRBV29-1; D is possibly TRBD1 (6 bases). The CDR3 is 12 residues long. CDR1 is SQVTM, CDR2 ANQGSEA, per germline. V shed 7 bases and J shed 3 bases, with 12 bases lying between them. CDR3: CSGMTGHTEAFF. CDR3 in DNA: TGCAGCGGTATGACAGGTCACACTGAAGCTTTCTTT.

This clone has more than one count but fewer than ten. V gene TRBV2 combines with J gene TRBJ2-5, with 8 positions matching TRBD2. V lost 2 bases to trimming and J lost 5 bases; unmatched junction nucleotides: 7. Germline CDR1 and CDR2: SNHLY and FYNNEI. CDR3 size: 15 residues. This CDR3 is CASSETRGGHETQYF. The CDR3 region has the DNA TGTGCCAGCAGTGAAACCCGGGGGGGCCACGAGACCCAGTACTTC.

This rearrangement joins TRBV7-6 to TRBJ1-2; the D is unclear. Trimming removed 5 bases at V and 8 bases at J, with 9 bases between. Germline values: CDR1 SGHVS, CDR2 FNYEAQ. This CDR3 has 11 amino acids. In nucleotides, the CDR3 is TGTGCCAGCAGCCTGCACGGGGGCTACACCTTC. It translates to CASSLHGGYTF.

This chain uses TRBV18 with TRBJ2-4, with D possibly TRBD1 on 6 matching bases. Germline V gene lookup returns CDR1 KGHSH and CDR2 LQKENI. This CDR3 spans 17 amino acids. Trimming removed 2 bases at V and 0 bases at J, with 14 bases between. The CDR3: CASSPIQGSLAKNIQYF. The DNA of the CDR3 is TGTGCCAGCTCACCAATACAGGGCAGCCTAGCCAAAAACATTCAGTACTTC.

This clone was seen more than once but under ten times. The CDR3 coding sequence is TGTGCCTGGAGTAGACAGGGGAGCAATCAGCCCCAGCATTTT. It encodes CAWSRQGSNQPQHF. The J gene is TRBJ1-5, the V gene TRBV30; 8 bases are shared with TRBD1. This CDR3 has 14 residues. After removal of 2 bases from V and 1 base from J, the junction contained 1 base not matched to a gene. Germline V lookup: CDR1 GTSNPN, CDR2 SVGIG (reference sequence).

In nucleotides, the CDR3 is TGTGCCAGCAGCTCCTCAAGTATATCGAACACCGGGGAGCTGTTTTTT. It translates to CASSSSSISNTGELFF. The chain links TRBV13 to TRBJ2-2; the D is unclear. CDR3 length equals 16 residues. CDR1 PRHDT and CDR2 FYEKMQ come from the germline V gene (reference sequence). Trimming left V 4 bases short and J 0 bases short, with 12 bases between.

The genes are TRBV11-2 and TRBJ1-2; no firm D call. Germline loops: CDR1 SGHAT, CDR2 FQNNGV. With 0 bases removed from V and 8 bases from J, the gap between germline ends came to 10 bases. This CDR3 region has 13 residues. CDR3 DNA: TGTGCCAGCAGCTTAGATCTCGTCGGCGGCTACACCTTC. It specifies CASSLDLVGGYTF.

The CDR3 sequence: CASSGPRDRGLGETQYF. DNA for the CDR3: TGTGCCAGCAGTGGCCCGCGAGACAGGGGCCTCGGGGAGACCCAGTACTTC. V gene TRBV25-1 combines with J gene TRBJ2-5; the match to TRBD1 covers 8 bases. Germline V gene lookup returns CDR1 MGHDK and CDR2 SYGVNS. V lost 4 bases to trimming and J lost 5 bases; unmatched junction nucleotides: 15. The CDR3 totals 17 residues. Together with reference TRBV25-1 and TRBJ2-5, the CDR3 gives the full variable domain: EADIYQTPRYLVIGTGKKITLECSQTMGHDKMYWYQQDPGMELHLIHYSYGVNSTEKGDLSSESTVSRIRTEHFPLTLESARPSHTSQYLCASSGPRDRGLGETQYFGPGTRLLVL.

CDR3 sequence reads: CASSQQTESPLHF. CDR3 nucleotide sequence: TGCGCCAGCAGCCAACAAACTGAGTCACCCCTCCACTTT. V gene TRBV4-3 combines with J gene TRBJ1-6; no definite D call. The germline V gene has CDR1 LGHNA and CDR2 YSLEER. Trimming shortened V by 2 bases and J by 10 bases, and 9 bases separated the two germline ends. CDR3 size: 13 residues.

Concerning this clone itself: The identical CDR3 is also encoded by other nucleotide sequences in the sample. The CDR3 nucleotides are TGCAGCGTTGCGCGGGGAAACTATGGCTACACCTTC. Amino acids: CSVARGNYGYTF. This sequence joins TRBV29-1 and TRBJ1-2; D remains ambiguous. From germline, CDR1 is SQVTM and CDR2 ANQGSEA. The V end lost 4 bases, the J end lost 2 bases, and 8 bases lay between the germline ends. This CDR3 spans 12 amino acids.

This clone was seen a few times. The genes are TRBV13 and TRBJ2-1; 9 positions agree with TRBD1. Germline V CDR1 and CDR2: PRHDT, FYEKMQ (reference sequence). V gave up 2 bases and J gave up 6 bases; unmatched junction bases: 5. The CDR3 loop spans 15 amino acids. CDR3 in DNA: TGTGCCAGCAGCTTAAGGACAGGGGTAAGCAATGAGCAGTTCTTC. Translating it yields CASSLRTGVSNEQFF.

The chain uses TRBV6-5 and TRBJ1-3, with no clear D. Trimming pared 8 bases from V and 2 bases from J, leaving 13 bases between. The germline V gene has CDR1 MNHEY and CDR2 SVGAGI. This CDR3 has 14 amino acids. This CDR3 is CASSGISAGNTIYF. CDR3 nucleotides: TGTGCCAGCTCCGGGATCAGCGCTGGAAACACCATATATTTT.

V usage is TRBV30 and J usage is TRBJ1-6; 8 positions match TRBD1. V lost 5 bases, J lost 7 bases, and 1 base stayed unmatched. Germline V gene sequence: CDR1 GTSNPN, CDR2 SVGIG (reference sequence). The CDR3 runs to 12 residues. CDR3 DNA sequence: TGTGCCTGGCACAGGGGGAATTCACCCCTCCACTTT. Its protein is CAWHRGNSPLHF.

Only a few counts were recorded for this clone. In DNA form, the CDR3 reads TGCGCCAGCAACATACTACCTGGGACGGACACTGAAGCTTTCTTT. Translated, it gives CASNILPGTDTEAFF. The gene calls are TRBV23-1 and TRBJ1-1; the D gene is possibly TRBD1 (5 bases). TRBV23-1 is filed as an ORF, its function uncertain. Trimming left V 7 bases short and J 3 bases short, with 18 bases between. CDR3 size: 15 residues.

V and J are TRBV4-1 and TRBJ2-7; TRBD1 or TRBD2 may be the D gene (5 bases each). The germline CDR1 and CDR2 sequences are MGHRA and YSYEKL. The CDR3 has 14 amino acids. The V gene lost 5 bases and the J gene lost 2 bases, with 13 bases spanning the gap. The DNA of the CDR3 is TGCGCCAGCAGCGAAGCTGGGGGTGCCTACGAGCAGTACTTC. Its translation: CASSEAGGAYEQYF.

This chain uses TRBV9 with TRBJ1-1; no firm D call. This CDR3 has 13 amino acids. Germline CDR1 reads SGDLS; CDR2 reads YYNGEE. Trimming took 2 bases from V and 0 from J, leaving 5 bases between them. The CDR3, as DNA: TGTGCCAGCAGCGTTTTCCTGAACACTGAAGCTTTCTTT. It is translated as CASSVFLNTEAFF. The whole variable domain, filled in from reference TRBV9 and TRBJ1-1, reads DSGVTQTPKHLITATGQRVTLRCSPRSGDLSVYWYQQSLDQGLQFLIQYYNGEERAKGNILERFSAQQFPDLHSELNLSSLELGDSALYFCASSVFLNTEAFFGQGTRLTVV.

This clone was counted between two and nine times. The rearrangement joins TRBV9 to TRBJ2-2; the match to TRBD2 covers 11 bases. J gave up 5 bases and V 3 bases, and 3 bases lay outside the gene matches. Germline lookup yields CDR1 SGDLS and CDR2 YYNGEE. The CDR3 runs to 15 residues. The CDR3 loop is CASSATSGATGELFF. Written as DNA, the CDR3 is TGTGCCAGCAGCGCGACTAGCGGGGCAACCGGGGAGCTGTTTTTT.

The chain couples TRBV27 to TRBJ2-4; D is ambiguous. The V and J ends lost 2 bases and 2 bases respectively, with 10 bases between them. Germline V CDR1 and CDR2: MNHEY, SMNVEV (reference sequence). The CDR3 contains 15 residues. The CDR3 reads CASSLDSLSKNIQYF. CDR3 in DNA: TGTGCCAGCAGTTTAGACTCGTTATCCAAAAACATTCAGTACTTC.

The chain links TRBV2 to TRBJ1-5; no clear D. Germline-derived CDR1 and CDR2 are SNHLY and FYNNEI. V lost 4 bases and J lost 7, with 11 bases in between. The CDR3 is made up of 13 amino acids. The CDR3 nucleotides read TGTGCCAGCAGTGGAGATAACAGACAGCCCCAGCATTTT. Translating it yields CASSGDNRQPQHF.

Written as DNA, the CDR3 is TGTGCCAGCAGCTTAACCCCCGGAGAGACCCAGTACTTC. Residues: CASSLTPGETQYF. This rearrangement joins TRBV7-3 to TRBJ2-5; no clear D. This CDR3 is built from 13 residues. Trimming left V 0 bases short and J 4 bases short, with 6 bases between. The V gene's germline CDR1 is SGHTA and CDR2 FQGTGA.

The V and J genes are TRBV25-1 and TRBJ2-3, with D perhaps matching TRBD1 (5 bases). CDR1 MGHDK and CDR2 SYGVNS come from the germline V gene. CDR3 size: 13 residues. V gave up 8 bases and J gave up 0 bases, with 9 bases separating them. The CDR3 loop is CASGHRSTDTQYF. CDR3 bases: TGTGCCAGCGGACACAGGAGCACAGATACGCAGTATTTT.

The chain is built from TRBV25-1 and TRBJ1-6; possibly TRBD1 for D (5 bases). Trimming removed 3 bases from V and 4 bases from J, with 10 bases in between. The CDR3 is 15 residues long. Germline V gene data show CDR1 as MGHDK and CDR2 as SYGVNS. The CDR3 DNA reads as TGTGCCAGCAGTGATCGGGACGGGTATAATTCACCCCTCCACTTT. Its translation: CASSDRDGYNSPLHF.

The rearrangement joins TRBV5-1 to TRBJ2-7, with TRBD2 as a possible D gene (5 bases). The CDR3 runs to 15 residues. The V gene lost 0 bases and the J gene lost 1 base, with 11 bases spanning the gap. Per the germline V gene, CDR1 is SGHRS and CDR2 is YFSETQ. The CDR3 DNA sequence: TGCGCCAGCAGCTTGGGGGCTAGCAGATCCTACGAGCAGTACTTC. It is translated as CASSLGASRSYEQYF. Filled out from reference TRBV5-1 and TRBJ2-7, the complete variable domain reads KAGVTQTPRYLIKTRGQQVTLSCSPISGHRSVSWYQQTPGQGLQFLFEYFSETQRNKGNFPGRFSGRQFSNSRSEMNVSTLELGDSALYLCASSLGASRSYEQYFGPGTRLTVT.